The next 26 T cell receptor beta chains were all read from a single sample in a study of beta chain features in type 1 diabetes. As every portion of the isolated RNA was reverse transcribed, the sequencing read expressed TCRB transcripts. The method was immunoSEQ multiplex PCR; TCRdb's version includes in-frame clones alone and lacks a portion of them. This repertoire shows 600,000 to 650,000 clones, about 16% found once; its top ten account for about 0.086%. The sample taken for sequencing was naive CD4+ T cells from blood. These receptors were obtained from a man younger than 35 in good health.

This clone was counted a few times. V usage is TRBV6-5 and J usage is TRBJ2-3; 8 positions match TRBD2. This CDR3 is built from 16 residues. CDR1 is MNHEY and CDR2 is SVGAGI in the germline V gene. V shed 0 bases and J 1 base; nucleotides not matched to a gene: 3. The CDR3 DNA follows: TGTGCCAGCAGTTACTCTAGCGGGGCCCGCACAGATACGCAGTATTTT. This translates into CASSYSSGARTDTQYF.

This clone appeared a few times. The chain recombines TRBV4-3 with TRBJ2-7; 7 bases align to TRBD1. Germline loops: CDR1 LGHNA, CDR2 YSLEER. The CDR3 length is 15 residues. Trimming removed 2 bases from V and 5 bases from J; junction bases left unmatched: 9. The CDR3 DNA follows: TGCGCCAGCAGCCAACTGACAGGGTTATTCGACGAGCAGTACTTC. This codes for CASSQLTGLFDEQYF.

This clone was counted only a few times. This chain connects TRBV28 to TRBJ2-1, with no clear D. This CDR3 spans 13 amino acids. Germline V gives CDR1 MDHEN, CDR2 SYDVKM. V lost 5 bases and J 6 bases, leaving 11 bases between the germline ends. The CDR3 DNA reads TGTGCCAGCAGTCTACCGTGGTCCAATGAGCAGTTCTTC. Amino acids: CASSLPWSNEQFF.

There are a few counts of this clone. This chain joins TRBV9 and TRBJ1-1, with D unresolved. Germline values: CDR1 SGDLS, CDR2 YYNGEE. V was cut by 0 bases and J by 10 bases, with 13 bases left in between. CDR3 length: 13 residues. The CDR3 DNA follows: TGTGCCAGCAGCGTAGGTCGAGCCAGTCGAGCTTTCTTT. It yields the protein CASSVGRASRAFF.

The gene calls are TRBV29-1 and TRBJ2-1; 8 bases fit TRBD2. CDR1 and CDR2 (germline): SQVTM, ANQGSEA. The CDR3 extends over 13 amino acids. Germline trimming cut 8 bases from V and 9 bases from J; bases unmatched to any gene: 12. The CDR3 DNA reads TGCAGCTCCCCGGGACTAGGGACCCCTGAGCAGTTCTTC. Protein: CSSPGLGTPEQFF.

The chain combines TRBV18 with TRBJ2-7, with D possibly TRBD2 on 6 matching bases. The germline CDR1 and CDR2 sequences are KGHSH and LQKENI. The CDR3 loop spans 14 amino acids. The V end lost 4 bases, the J end lost 4 bases, and 14 bases lay between the germline ends. The CDR3 reads CASSQGGAMYEQYF. CDR3 DNA sequence: TGTGCCAGCTCACAAGGCGGGGCGATGTACGAGCAGTACTTC.

This clone was counted between two and nine times. V usage is TRBV29-1 and J usage is TRBJ2-4; D not certain. V was cut by 1 base and J by 3 bases, with 7 bases left in between. The CDR3 consists of 13 residues. The germline V gene has CDR1 SQVTM and CDR2 ANQGSEA. The chain's CDR3 is CSVEGTGKNIQYF. The DNA for the CDR3 is TGCAGCGTTGAAGGGACGGGCAAAAACATTCAGTACTTC. Based on the CDR3 plus reference TRBV29-1 and TRBJ2-4, the full variable domain is SAVISQKPSRDICQRGTSLTIQCQVDSQVTMMFWYRQQPGQSLTLIATANQGSEATYESGFVIDKFPISRPNLTFSTLTVSNMSPEDSSIYLCSVEGTGKNIQYFGAGTRLSVL.

In this sample, this clone turned up a few times. The chain employs TRBV7-2 and TRBJ2-5; TRBD2 matches 8 bases. Unmatched junction bases numbered 12, after V lost 5 bases and J lost 1 base. From germline, CDR1 is SGHTA and CDR2 FQGNSA. This CDR3 comprises 17 residues. The CDR3 region is CASSLSGTKTFQETQYF. CDR3 nucleotides: TGTGCCAGCAGCCTTAGCGGGACTAAAACTTTCCAAGAGACCCAGTACTTC.

The chain has TRBV14 and TRBJ1-6; 8 positions match TRBD1. Trimming removed 2 bases from V and 7 bases from J; junction bases left unmatched: 7. In germline, CDR1 is SGHDN, CDR2 FVKESK. This CDR3 spans 16 amino acids. The CDR3 here is CASSQISGGANSPLHF. The CDR3 DNA follows: TGTGCCAGCAGCCAAATCTCAGGGGGCGCAAATTCACCCCTCCACTTT. Full variable domain (missing parts from reference TRBV14 and TRBJ1-6): EAGVTQFPSHSVIEKGQTVTLRCDPISGHDNLYWYRRVMGKEIKFLLHFVKESKQDESGMPNNRFLAERTGGTYSTLKVQPAELEDSGVYFCASSQISGGANSPLHFGNGTRLTVT.

Here the CDR3 DNA reads TGTGCCACCAGAAAGGGGTGGGAGCGTCAGGGAGCTTTCTTT. Translation: CATRKGWERQGAFF. V is TRBV15 and J is TRBJ1-1; D is perhaps TRBD1 (5 bases). This CDR3 has 14 residues. Germline loops: CDR1 LNHNV, CDR2 YYDKDF (reference sequence). Trimming took 6 bases from V and 10 from J, leaving 21 bases between them. The full variable domain, with the rest looked up from reference TRBV15 and TRBJ1-1, is DAMVIQNPRYQVTQFGKPVTLSCSQTLNHNVMYWYQQKSSQAPKLLFHYYDKDFNNEADTPDNFQSRRPNTSFCFLDIRSPGLGDTAMYLCATRKGWERQGAFFGQGTRLTVV.

This clone was observed a few times. V usage is TRBV4-1 and J usage is TRBJ2-5, with D uncertain. V lost 0 bases to trimming and J lost 0 bases, with 11 bases between them. The germline gives CDR1 MGHRA, CDR2 YSYEKL. The CDR3 loop spans 16 amino acids. CDR3 sequence reads: CASSQDRWGHQETQYF. In nucleotides, the CDR3 is TGCGCCAGCAGCCAAGATCGCTGGGGTCACCAAGAGACCCAGTACTTC.

The sample holds a few counts of this clone. This chain joins TRBV4-3 and TRBJ1-5; D call uncertain. V was clipped by 0 bases and J by 2 bases, with 11 bases between them. CDR1 and CDR2 from the germline V gene are LGHNA and YSLEER. The CDR3 consists of 16 residues. Here the CDR3 DNA reads TGCGCCAGCAGCCAAGATCCGGTATATGGCAATCAGCCCCAGCATTTT. Protein sequence: CASSQDPVYGNQPQHF.

This clone came up many times. The DNA for the CDR3 is TGTGCCAGCAGGGCCGGGACCTTGAACACTGAAGCTTTCTTT. The encoded protein is CASRAGTLNTEAFF. V usage is TRBV7-9 and J usage is TRBJ1-1; possible D gene TRBD1, 5 bases. V was clipped by 6 bases and J by 0 bases, with 11 bases between them. The CDR3 is 14 residues long. CDR1 SEHNR and CDR2 FQNEAQ come from the germline V gene (reference sequence). Full variable domain (outside the CDR3, taken from reference TRBV7-9 and TRBJ1-1): DTGVSQNPRHKITKRGQNVTFRCDPISEHNRLYWYRQTLGQGPEFLTYFQNEAQLEKSRLLSDRFSAERPKGSFSTLEIQRTEQGDSAMYLCASRAGTLNTEAFFGQGTRLTVV.

This sequence joins TRBV5-6 and TRBJ2-1; tentative D call: TRBD2 (6 bases). The V end was cut by 2 bases, the J end by 3 bases, with 9 bases between. The CDR3 consists of 14 residues. Germline CDR1 and CDR2: SGHDT and YYEEEE. The CDR3: CASSLPEGYNEQFF. In DNA, the CDR3 is TGTGCCAGCAGCTTACCGGAGGGCTACAATGAGCAGTTCTTC.

This clone came up a few times. The chain has TRBV5-1 and TRBJ1-2; D is unresolved. The CDR3 is 15 amino acids. Per germline, CDR1 SGHRS and CDR2 YFSETQ. V was pared by 0 bases and J by 0 bases, with 9 bases between. CDR3 sequence: CASSLVGKTNYGYTF. The CDR3 DNA is TGCGCCAGCAGCTTGGTGGGGAAGACTAACTATGGCTACACCTTC.

This clone was seen more than once but under ten times. The chain carries TRBV28 and TRBJ2-7; TRBD2 agrees at 11 bases. This CDR3 spans 15 amino acids. V lost 6 bases, J lost 4 bases, and 8 bases stayed unmatched. Per germline, CDR1 MDHEN and CDR2 SYDVKM. The CDR3 DNA sequence: TGTGCCAGCAGATCCGGGACTAGCGGAACTTACGAGCAGTACTTC. This translates into CASRSGTSGTYEQYF.

This clone was observed a handful of times. This chain uses TRBV9 with TRBJ2-1; 14 bases align to TRBD2. Unmatched junction bases numbered 7, after V lost 2 bases and J lost 6 bases. This CDR3 region has 17 residues. Germline V gene data show CDR1 as SGDLS and CDR2 as YYNGEE. The CDR3 coding sequence is TGTGCCAGCAGCGTGGGGACTAGCGGGAGACTGGGCAATGAGCAGTTCTTC. Encoded protein: CASSVGTSGRLGNEQFF.

In DNA, the CDR3 is TGTGCCAGCAGCTCTCAGCACCACAGCTCCAAGCCGCGGGATCATTTTGAGCAGTTCTTC. Its translation: CASSSQHHSSKPRDHFEQFF. The chain links TRBV7-8 to TRBJ2-1; D is perhaps TRBD2 (6 bases). The length of the CDR3 is 20 residues. V lost 4 bases, J lost 9 bases, and 34 bases lay in between. Germline V gene lookup returns CDR1 SGHVS and CDR2 FQNEAQ.

The chain joins TRBV27 to TRBJ1-1; 9 bases fit TRBD1. CDR1 is MNHEY, CDR2 SMNVEV, per germline (reference sequence). V lost 3 bases and J lost 3; bases outside the gene matches: 8. CDR3 length equals 16 residues. CDR3 in amino acids: CASSFHGTGLDTEAFF. CDR3 nucleotides: TGTGCCAGCAGTTTCCATGGGACAGGGCTGGACACTGAAGCTTTCTTT.

The chain joins TRBV5-6 to TRBJ2-5, with D perhaps matching TRBD1 (6 bases). CDR3 size: 15 residues. The V gene lost 2 bases and the J gene lost 6 bases, with 17 bases spanning the gap. Germline CDR1 reads SGHDT; CDR2 reads YYEEEE. CDR3 in DNA: TGTGCCAGCAGCTTTAGCTGGGGGCGCGAGAAGACCCAGTACTTC. It translates to CASSFSWGREKTQYF.

The chain combines TRBV7-8 with TRBJ2-1; TRBD2 aligns across 9 bases. The CDR3 runs 19 residues. V lost 1 base and J lost 8; bases outside the gene matches: 18. CDR1 is SGHVS, CDR2 FQNEAQ, per germline. CDR3 residues: CASSLGRVSGSLVGDEQFF. The CDR3 DNA reads as TGTGCCAGCAGCTTAGGTCGGGTTAGCGGGAGTCTGGTCGGGGATGAGCAGTTCTTC.

A few counts support this clone. The J gene is TRBJ2-3, the V gene TRBV4-2; 10 bases align to TRBD2. CDR1 and CDR2 (germline): LGHNA, YNFKEQ. This CDR3 spans 15 amino acids. With V trimmed by 4 bases and J by 9 bases, 10 bases remained unmatched. Here the CDR3 reads CASSPASGGARTQYF. The CDR3 DNA reads TGTGCCAGCAGCCCTGCCAGCGGGGGGGCCCGAACGCAGTATTTT.

The V gene is TRBV6-4, the J gene TRBJ1-4; D is unresolved. There are 12 residues in the CDR3. V was clipped by 8 bases and J by 6 bases, with 10 bases between them. Looked up from germline, CDR1 is MRHNA and CDR2 is SNTAGT. The DNA of the CDR3 is TGTGCCAGCGTGCGGGATTATGAAAAACTGTTTTTT. This encodes CASVRDYEKLFF.

V is TRBV9 and J is TRBJ2-2; D is possibly TRBD1 (6 bases). V was cut by 0 bases and J by 0 bases, with 15 bases left in between. The CDR3 runs to 18 residues. CDR1 is SGDLS and CDR2 is YYNGEE in the germline V gene. Here the CDR3 DNA reads TGTGCCAGCAGCGTAGTAGGCGGTGAGGGGGCGAACACCGGGGAGCTGTTTTTT. Translation: CASSVVGGEGANTGELFF.

This clone was counted only a few times. The V call is TRBV5-1, the J call TRBJ2-7; 8 nucleotides match TRBD1. This CDR3 contains 14 residues. Per the germline V gene, CDR1 is SGHRS and CDR2 is YFSETQ. V was clipped by 0 bases and J by 2 bases; unmatched bases: 1. As DNA, the CDR3 is TGCGCCAGCAGCTTGGAGGGACAGGCCTACGAGCAGTACTTC. Encoded protein: CASSLEGQAYEQYF. Together with reference TRBV5-1 and TRBJ2-7, the CDR3 gives the full variable domain: KAGVTQTPRYLIKTRGQQVTLSCSPISGHRSVSWYQQTPGQGLQFLFEYFSETQRNKGNFPGRFSGRQFSNSRSEMNVSTLELGDSALYLCASSLEGQAYEQYFGPGTRLTVT.

This chain links TRBV7-2 with TRBJ1-2; D remains unclear. The CDR3 sequence is 17 residues long. Between the trimmed V and J ends, which lost 2 bases and 2 bases, there was a span of 18 bases. Germline V gene sequence: CDR1 SGHTA, CDR2 FQGNSA. This CDR3 is CASSLISTDAFNYGYTF. CDR3 sequence (DNA): TGTGCCAGCAGCTTAATTTCGACCGACGCCTTCAACTATGGCTACACCTTC.